This entry features one T cell receptor beta chain sequence. The sample is drawn from a study of shared clonotypes between healthy human individuals. Profiled with immunoSEQ multiplex PCR; TCRdb holds only in-frame clones, not every one. The sample lists about a million clones; 70% to 85% were seen once. CDR3 size: 17 residues. The V end was cut by 5 bases, the J end by 1 base, with 21 bases between. Looked up from germline, CDR1 is MDHEN and CDR2 is SYDVKM. V and J are TRBV28 and TRBJ2-7; no reliable D call. This clonotype was sampled from a man aged 18 to 29 in good health. Some clones in this sample may be carry-over from other donors' samples. The specimen was memory CD4+ T cells from PBMCs. As for subset: CD45RA-negative fraction. In DNA form, the CDR3 reads TGTGCCAGCAGTCCACCGTGGGTTGGGGAACAATCCTACGAGCAGTACTTC. Its translation: CASSPPWVGEQSYEQYF.